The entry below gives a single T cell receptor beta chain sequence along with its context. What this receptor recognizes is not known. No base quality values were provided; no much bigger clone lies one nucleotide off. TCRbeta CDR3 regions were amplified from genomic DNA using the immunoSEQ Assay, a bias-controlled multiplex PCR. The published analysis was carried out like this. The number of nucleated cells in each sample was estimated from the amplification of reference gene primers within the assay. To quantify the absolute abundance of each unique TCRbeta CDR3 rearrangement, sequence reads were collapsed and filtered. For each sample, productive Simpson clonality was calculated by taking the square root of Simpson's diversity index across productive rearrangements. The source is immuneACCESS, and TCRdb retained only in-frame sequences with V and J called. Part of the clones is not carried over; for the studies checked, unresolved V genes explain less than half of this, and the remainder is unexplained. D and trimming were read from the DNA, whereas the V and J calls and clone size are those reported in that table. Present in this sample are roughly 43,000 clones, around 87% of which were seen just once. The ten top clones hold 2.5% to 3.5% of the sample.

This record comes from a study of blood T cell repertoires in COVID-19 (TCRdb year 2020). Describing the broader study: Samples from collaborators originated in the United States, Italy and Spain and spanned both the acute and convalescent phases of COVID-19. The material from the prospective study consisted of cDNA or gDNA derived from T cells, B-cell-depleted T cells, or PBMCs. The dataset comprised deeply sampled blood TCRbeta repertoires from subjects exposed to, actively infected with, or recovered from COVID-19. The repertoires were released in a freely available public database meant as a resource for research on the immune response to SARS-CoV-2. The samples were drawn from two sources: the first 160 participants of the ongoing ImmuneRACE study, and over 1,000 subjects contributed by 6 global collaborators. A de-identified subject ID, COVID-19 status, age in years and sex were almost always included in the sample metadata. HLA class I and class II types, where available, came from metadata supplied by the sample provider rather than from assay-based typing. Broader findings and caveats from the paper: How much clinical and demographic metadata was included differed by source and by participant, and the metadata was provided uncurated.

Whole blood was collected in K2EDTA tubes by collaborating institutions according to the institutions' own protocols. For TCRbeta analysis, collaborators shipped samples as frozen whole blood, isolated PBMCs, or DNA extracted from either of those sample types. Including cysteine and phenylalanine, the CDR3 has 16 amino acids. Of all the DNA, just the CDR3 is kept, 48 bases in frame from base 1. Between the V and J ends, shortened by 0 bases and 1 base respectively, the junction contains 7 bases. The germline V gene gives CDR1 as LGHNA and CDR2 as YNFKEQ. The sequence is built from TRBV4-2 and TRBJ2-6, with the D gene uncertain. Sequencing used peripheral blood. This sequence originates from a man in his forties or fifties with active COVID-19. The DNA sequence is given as TGTGCCAGCAGCCAAGATATGGCATCTGGGGCCAACGTCCTGACTTTC. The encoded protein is CASSQDMASGANVLTF.